Shown below are 5 T cell receptor beta chains from a single sample sequenced in a study of T-cell memory formation after mild COVID-19. TCRdb re-called the 5' RACE reads through MiXCR, storing one row per CDR3 protein. The table lists 310,000 or so distinct CDR3 sequences, about 15% of them singletons. Sequenced: PBMCs or a T cell subset sorted from them (not recorded which). The receptor set was obtained from a young man who had mild COVID-19 (a few samples of this study predate the infection). Cell type and time point are not known.

The genes are TRBV28 and TRBJ2-3; 7 bases align to TRBD2. Germline V lookup: CDR1 MDHEN, CDR2 SYDVKM. The junction had 14 bases not matched to a gene; V was cut back by 3 bases and J by 5 bases. The length of the CDR3 is 17 residues. For the CDR3, the DNA is TGTGCCAGCAGTTTTGTAAACGCGCGGGGGTTAATAGATACGCAGTATTTT. The encoded protein is CASSFVNARGLIDTQYF.

V gene TRBV4-3 combines with J gene TRBJ2-3; D is uncertain. Trimming stripped 1 base from V and 2 bases from J, with 10 bases between. CDR1 is LGHNA, CDR2 YSLEER, per germline. CDR3 size: 15 residues. This chain's CDR3 is CASSQGGSITDTQYF. The CDR3 DNA reads TGCGCCAGCAGCCAAGGGGGATCGATCACAGATACGCAGTATTTT.

The rearrangement links TRBV2 to TRBJ1-6; D is possibly TRBD1 (5 bases). CDR1 SNHLY and CDR2 FYNNEI come from the germline V gene. The V end lost 5 bases, the J end lost 6 bases, and 8 bases lay between the germline ends. The CDR3 covers 13 residues. Here the CDR3 reads CASSWTSNSPLHF. CDR3 coding DNA: TGTGCCAGCAGTTGGACAAGTAATTCACCCCTCCACTTT.

This clonotype was counted many times. The chain couples TRBV7-2 to TRBJ2-5; TRBD2 aligns across 11 bases. The germline V gene has CDR1 SGHTA and CDR2 FQGNSA. This CDR3 contains 16 residues. V dropped 5 bases and J dropped 4; count of bases not matched to a gene: 9. The DNA for the CDR3 is TGTGCCAGCAGCGCCCTACTAGCGGGGGCGGGAGAGACCCAGTACTTC. This gives the protein CASSALLAGAGETQYF.

This clonotype was counted a few times. For the CDR3, the DNA is TGTGCCAGCAGCTTGGGAGCAGGGTTCTCCTACGAGCAGTACTTC. It codes for CASSLGAGFSYEQYF. The rearrangement uses TRBV5-5 and TRBJ2-7, with a weak D call TRBD1 (5 bases). V gave up 0 bases and J gave up 0 bases, with 10 bases separating them. Germline CDR1 reads SGHKS; CDR2 reads YYEKEE (reference sequence). There are 15 residues in the CDR3.